Each of the 18 T cell receptor beta chains below was sequenced from the same sample in a study of B cell selection in AIRE deficiency. Generated by immunoSEQ multiplex PCR, the TCRdb table keeps only in-frame clones and is missing some. The table shows some 22,000 clones, with roughly 96% occurring only once. Sorting defined conventional CD4 T cells as CD4+CD127+. Material: CD4+CD127+ conventional T cells sorted from PBMCs. Receptors were obtained from a human donor in good health.

This chain connects TRBV9 to TRBJ2-2; D remains unclear. The CDR3 sequence is 14 residues long. Germline V gene data show CDR1 as SGDLS and CDR2 as YYNGEE. V gave up 0 bases and J gave up 4 bases, with 7 bases separating them. CDR3 coding DNA: TGTGCCAGCAGCGTAGTGCAGGTCACCGGGGAGCTGTTTTTT. Its protein is CASSVVQVTGELFF.

The chain links TRBV14 to TRBJ2-3; maybe TRBD2 (6 bases). Deletions cut 0 bases from V and 1 base from J, with 17 bases between. There are 18 residues in the CDR3. Per germline, CDR1 SGHDN and CDR2 FVKESK. The CDR3 loop reads CASSQERARRGGTDTQYF. In nucleotides, the CDR3 is TGTGCCAGCAGCCAAGAGAGGGCCCGGCGGGGAGGCACAGATACGCAGTATTTT. Combining the CDR3 with reference TRBV14 and TRBJ2-3 gives the whole variable domain EAGVTQFPSHSVIEKGQTVTLRCDPISGHDNLYWYRRVMGKEIKFLLHFVKESKQDESGMPNNRFLAERTGGTYSTLKVQPAELEDSGVYFCASSQERARRGGTDTQYFGPGTRLTVL.

The chain is built from TRBV28 and TRBJ2-5; TRBD2 matches at 7 bases. J gave up 7 bases and V 3 bases, and 2 bases lay outside the gene matches. Germline lookup yields CDR1 MDHEN and CDR2 SYDVKM. The CDR3 is 12 amino acids. The CDR3 bases are TGTGCCAGCAGTTTGGGGGAGGGGACCCAGTACTTC. Its protein product is CASSLGEGTQYF.

This clone has just one count. The rearrangement uses TRBV18 and TRBJ1-3; 7 nucleotides agree with TRBD1. With 6 bases clipped from V and 0 bases from J, the junction kept 2 bases outside the gene matches. This CDR3 region has 14 residues. Germline CDR1 is KGHSH and CDR2 is LQKENI. CDR3 region: CASSRDSSGNTIYF. The CDR3 DNA follows: TGTGCCAGCTCTCGGGACAGCTCTGGAAACACCATATATTTT.

The chain links TRBV6-1 to TRBJ2-7; TRBD1 aligns across 8 bases. From germline, CDR1 is MNHNS and CDR2 SASEGT. CDR3 length: 15 residues. The V gene end was trimmed by 6 bases and the J gene end by 5 bases; junction bases not matched to a gene: 12. The CDR3, as DNA: TGTGCCAGCAGAACCAATGGACAGGGTATACACGAGCAGTACTTC. Its protein is CASRTNGQGIHEQYF.

The rearrangement links TRBV10-1 to TRBJ2-1; D not resolved. The V gene lost 0 bases and the J gene lost 3 bases, with 6 bases spanning the gap. The CDR3 has 14 amino acids. Per the germline V gene, CDR1 is WNHNN and CDR2 is SYGVQD (reference sequence). CDR3: CASSESARYNEQFF. The CDR3 DNA sequence: TGCGCCAGCAGTGAGTCTGCGCGCTACAATGAGCAGTTCTTC.

This clone was found once. This rearrangement joins TRBV7-2 to TRBJ2-1; D possibly corresponds to TRBD2 (6 bases). Trimming cost V 1 base and J 4 bases, with 8 bases left between them. The CDR3 is made up of 14 amino acids. Germline lookup yields CDR1 SGHTA and CDR2 FQGNSA. The CDR3 loop reads CASSLGLEYNEQFF. The CDR3 DNA sequence: TGTGCCAGCAGCTTAGGACTAGAATACAATGAGCAGTTCTTC.

This rearrangement joins TRBV6-5 to TRBJ1-1; TRBD1 is a possible D gene (5 bases). Trimming left V 6 bases short and J 2 bases short, with 10 bases between. This CDR3 comprises 13 residues. Looked up from germline, CDR1 is MNHEY and CDR2 is SVGAGI. CDR3 amino acids: CASSRGGNTEAFF. The DNA for the CDR3 is TGTGCCAGCAGCCGCGGGGGAAACACTGAAGCTTTCTTT.

The chain is built from TRBV29-1 and TRBJ2-4; D uncertain. Trimming pared 0 bases from V and 6 bases from J, leaving 6 bases between. In germline, CDR1 is SQVTM, CDR2 ANQGSEA. The CDR3 sequence is 12 residues long. CDR3 sequence (DNA): TGCAGCGTTGAAGATGTACTAAACATTCAGTACTTC. Translating it yields CSVEDVLNIQYF.

The rearrangement uses TRBV18 and TRBJ1-3; the D gene is possibly TRBD1 (5 bases). Germline loops: CDR1 KGHSH, CDR2 LQKENI. V lost 2 bases and J 0 bases, leaving 11 bases between the germline ends. The CDR3 is made up of 16 amino acids. The DNA of the CDR3 is TGTGCCAGCTCACCAGGGGCAGTCAGCTCTGGAAACACCATATATTTT. Translating gives CASSPGAVSSGNTIYF.

V is TRBV6-6 and J is TRBJ1-6, with unresolved D. Germline values: CDR1 MNHNY, CDR2 SVGAGI (reference sequence). The CDR3 is made up of 11 amino acids. V lost 2 bases and J 15 bases, leaving 8 bases between the germline ends. The DNA of the CDR3 is TGTGCCAGCAGTTACCCCCCCTTCCTCCACTTT. Translated, it gives CASSYPPFLHF.

This clone was seen just once. The rearrangement links TRBV7-6 to TRBJ2-3; 8 nucleotides align to TRBD1. In germline, CDR1 is SGHVS, CDR2 FNYEAQ. The CDR3 consists of 16 residues. Trimming at V came to 2 bases and at J to 1 base, leaving 5 bases not matched to a gene. The CDR3 DNA follows: TGTGCCAGCAGCTTAACCAGACAGGGGCGCACAGATACGCAGTATTTT. Encoded protein: CASSLTRQGRTDTQYF.

This clone turned up a few times. The chain links TRBV6-4 to TRBJ1-1; D gene unclear. This CDR3 spans 14 amino acids. CDR1 and CDR2 (germline): MRHNA, SNTAGT. V was pared by 2 bases and J by 4 bases, with 11 bases between. Written as DNA, the CDR3 is TGTGCCAGCAGTGACGGCCGGTCAGGCACTGAAGCTTTCTTT. Translating gives CASSDGRSGTEAFF.

The genes are TRBV2 and TRBJ1-4; TRBD1 matches 7 bases. The V segment lost 6 bases and the J segment 3 bases; nucleotides outside the gene matches: 7. Germline CDR1 reads SNHLY; CDR2 reads FYNNEI. The CDR3 is made up of 15 amino acids. As DNA, the CDR3 is TGTGCCAGCAGGGTCACAGGGGCCCCTAATGAAAAACTGTTTTTT. Translation gives CASRVTGAPNEKLFF.

The rearrangement joins TRBV19 to TRBJ1-5; the match to TRBD1 covers 8 bases. The V gene's germline CDR1 is LNHDA and CDR2 SQIVND (reference sequence). The CDR3 runs to 15 residues. After removal of 3 bases from V and 7 bases from J, the junction contained 8 bases not matched to a gene. The CDR3 here is CASSIGTGVGQPQHF. In DNA form, the CDR3 reads TGTGCCAGTAGTATCGGGACAGGTGTCGGGCAGCCCCAGCATTTT.

A single count supports this clone. The J gene is TRBJ2-3, the V gene TRBV10-3, with unresolved D. Germline values: CDR1 ENHRY, CDR2 SYGVKD. The CDR3 is 14 amino acids. The ends were cut back, 6 bases at V and 0 bases at J, with 10 bases in the middle. CDR3 DNA sequence: TGTGCCATCAGCGGTTTGATAAGCACAGATACGCAGTATTTT. This codes for CAISGLISTDTQYF.

CDR3 sequence (DNA): TGTGCCAGCAGTTACAGTGGCGAGCAGTACTTC. Residues: CASSYSGEQYF. The chain recombines TRBV6-5 with TRBJ2-7; no clear D gene. The CDR3 extends over 11 amino acids. The V gene lost 2 bases and the J gene lost 6 bases, with 5 bases spanning the gap. Germline CDR1 and CDR2: MNHEY and SVGAGI.

The CDR3 sequence is CASSLTGGELSYEQYF. The CDR3 bases are TGTGCCAGCAGCCTAACAGGGGGCGAATTGTCCTACGAGCAGTACTTC. This chain joins TRBV19 and TRBJ2-7, with 9 bases that match TRBD1. CDR1 is LNHDA, CDR2 SQIVND, per germline (reference sequence). The CDR3 extends over 16 amino acids. V was clipped by 9 bases and J by 1 base; unmatched bases: 13.